Sequencing of this TCR beta chain was carried out in a study of T cell responses to AZD1222 COVID-19 vaccine. Germline CDR1 is MGHRA and CDR2 is YSYEKL. The trim removed 1 base at V and 4 bases at J, leaving 6 bases unmatched. CDR3 size: 16 residues. Generated by immunoSEQ multiplex PCR, the TCRdb table keeps only in-frame clones and is missing some. The sample records 95,000 to 150,000 clones, less than 90% being singletons. The receptor was derived from an adult in good health. The V call is TRBV4-1, the J call TRBJ2-1, with 8 bases identical to TRBD2. Sequencing used peripheral blood, obtained on day 0 of AZD1222 vaccination. As DNA, the CDR3 is TGCGCCAGCAGCCAAGTGGAACTAGCGGATTACAATGAGCAGTTCTTC. Translation gives CASSQVELADYNEQFF.